This T cell receptor (beta chain) was recovered during a study of T cell repertoires in cytomegalovirus infection. Study details: Both CMV infection and a matching HLA type were indicated by public TCR beta signatures. Study findings and constraints: HLA-C-restricted CMV-specific TCR beta clonotypes were dominant in the ex vivo response. CMV carriers with the relevant HLA were identified by cumulative public TCR beta family frequency.

Of note for this clonotype: Its antigen is currently unknown.

One entry per CDR3 protein results from TCRdb running MiXCR on the reads. Of approximately 750,000 distinct CDR3 sequences in the sample, roughly 35% are singletons; the top ten hold 2.8%. Germline trimming cut 5 bases from V and 1 base from J; bases unmatched to any gene: 4. The CDR3 covers 14 residues. Germline-derived CDR1 and CDR2 are MNHNS and SASEGT. Sequencing was carried out using PBMCs. V and J are TRBV6-1 and TRBJ2-7; 8 bases fit TRBD1. The receptor was derived from a human donor in good health (CMV status not recorded). Some clones in this sample may be carry-over from other donors' samples. The CDR3, as DNA: TGTGCCAGCAGTCGACAGGGGCTATCCTACGAGCAGTACTTC. Its protein is CASSRQGLSYEQYF.